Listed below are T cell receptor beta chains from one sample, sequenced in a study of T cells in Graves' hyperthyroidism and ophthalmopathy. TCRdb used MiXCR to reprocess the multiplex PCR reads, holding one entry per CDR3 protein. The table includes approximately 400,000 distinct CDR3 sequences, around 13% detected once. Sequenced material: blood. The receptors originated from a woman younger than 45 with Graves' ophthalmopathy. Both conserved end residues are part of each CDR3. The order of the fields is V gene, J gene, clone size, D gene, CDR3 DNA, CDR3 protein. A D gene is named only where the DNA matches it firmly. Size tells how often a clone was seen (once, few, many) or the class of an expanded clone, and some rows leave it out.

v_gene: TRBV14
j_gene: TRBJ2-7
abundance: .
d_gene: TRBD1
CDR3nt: TGTGCCAGCAGCGGTTGGACAGGTTCCCCCGAGCAGTACTTC
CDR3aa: CASSGWTGSPEQYF

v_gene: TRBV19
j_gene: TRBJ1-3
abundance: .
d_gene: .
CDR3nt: TGTGCCAGTAGTATACGTAGGGGCAGAAACACCATATATTTT
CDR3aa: CASSIRRGRNTIYF

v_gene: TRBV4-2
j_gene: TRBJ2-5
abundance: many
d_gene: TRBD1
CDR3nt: TGTGCCAGCAGCCGGGGGACAGGGGGAATAGACGAAGAGACCCAGTACTTC
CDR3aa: CASSRGTGGIDEETQYF

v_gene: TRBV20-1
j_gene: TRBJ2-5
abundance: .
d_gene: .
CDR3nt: TGCAGTGCTAGACGGGTGGGGGGGCTTGAGACCCAGTACTTC
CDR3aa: CSARRVGGLETQYF

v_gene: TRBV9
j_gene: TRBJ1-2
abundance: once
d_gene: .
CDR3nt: TGTGCCAGCTTCGGGGGGGGTGGGTTTTATGGCTACACCTTC
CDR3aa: CASFGGGGFYGYTF

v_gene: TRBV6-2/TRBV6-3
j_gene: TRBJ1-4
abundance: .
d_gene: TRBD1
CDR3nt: TGTGCCAGCAGCCATCCAGGGACAGGGTATGAAAAACTGTTTTTT
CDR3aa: CASSHPGTGYEKLFF

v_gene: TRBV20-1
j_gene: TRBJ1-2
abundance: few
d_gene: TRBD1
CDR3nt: TGCAGTGCTAGTTCGAGGTCAGGGGGAGGGTATGGCTACACCTTC
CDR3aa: CSASSRSGGGYGYTF

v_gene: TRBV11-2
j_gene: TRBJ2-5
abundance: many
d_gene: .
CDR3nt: TGTGCCAGCAGCTGGACGACACACCCTTGGAGGGAGACCCAGTACTTC
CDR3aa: CASSWTTHPWRETQYF

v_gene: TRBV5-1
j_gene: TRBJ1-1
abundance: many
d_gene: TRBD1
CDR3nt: TGCGCCAGCAGCCTCAGGGGGCACACTGAAGCTTTCTTT
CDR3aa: CASSLRGHTEAFF

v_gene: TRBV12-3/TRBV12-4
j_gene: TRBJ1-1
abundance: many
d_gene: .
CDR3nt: TGTGCCAGCAGAAACCTCCAGGGCTTGAACACTGAAGCTTTCTTT
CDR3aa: CASRNLQGLNTEAFF

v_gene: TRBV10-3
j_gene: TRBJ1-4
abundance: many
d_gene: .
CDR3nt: TGTGCCATCAGTGAGGTGGGGTACAGCCGCCGTGGAGAAAAACTGTTTTTT
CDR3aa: CAISEVGYSRRGEKLFF

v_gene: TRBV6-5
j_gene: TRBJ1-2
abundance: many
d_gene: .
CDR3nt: TGTGCCAGCAGTTACTCCCCACCGGGGGACTATGGCTACACCTTC
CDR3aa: CASSYSPPGDYGYTF

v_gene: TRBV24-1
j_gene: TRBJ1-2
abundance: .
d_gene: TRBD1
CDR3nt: TGTGCCACCAGTGACTCAGGGGGCGGGAATGGCTACACCTTC
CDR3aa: CATSDSGGGNGYTF

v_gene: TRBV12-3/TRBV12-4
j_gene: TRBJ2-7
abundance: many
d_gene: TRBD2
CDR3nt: TGTGCCAGCAGCGAGACTAGCGGGGCAGTCTACGAGCAGTACTTC
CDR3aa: CASSETSGAVYEQYF

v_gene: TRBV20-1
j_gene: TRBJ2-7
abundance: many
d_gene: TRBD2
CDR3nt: TGCAGTGCTAGTAATGGACTAGAGAACTACGAGCAGTACTTC
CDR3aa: CSASNGLENYEQYF

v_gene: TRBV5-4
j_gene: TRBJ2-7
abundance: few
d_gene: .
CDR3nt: TGTGCCAGCAGCTCGTGGGACACATTCTACGAGCAGTACTTC
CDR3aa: CASSSWDTFYEQYF

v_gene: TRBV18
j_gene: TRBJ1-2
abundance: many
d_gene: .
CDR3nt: TGTGCCAGCTCACCCCAGGGAAGCCTCTATGGCTACACCTTC
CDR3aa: CASSPQGSLYGYTF

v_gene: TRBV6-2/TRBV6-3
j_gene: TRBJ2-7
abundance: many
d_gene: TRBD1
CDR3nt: TGTGCCAGCGCCCCCACGGTGTCCCAGGGGGTACCGTACGAGCAGTACTTC
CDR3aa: CASAPTVSQGVPYEQYF

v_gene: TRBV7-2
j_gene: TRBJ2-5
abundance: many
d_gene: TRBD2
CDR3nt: TGTGCCAGCAGCTACAAGGGCGGGGGGGCCAGTGAGACCCAGTACTTC
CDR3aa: CASSYKGGGASETQYF

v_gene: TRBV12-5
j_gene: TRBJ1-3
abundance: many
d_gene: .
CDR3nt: TGTGCTAGTGGTTTGGCCTGGTGGTGGCCGGGACTGCAGGACCCCGTCTCTGGAAACACCATATATTTT
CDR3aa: CASGLAWWWPGLQDPVSGNTIYF

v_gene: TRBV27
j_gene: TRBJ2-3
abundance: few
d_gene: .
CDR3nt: TGTGCCAGCAGTCCAAGGGTCGCGCGCACAGATACGCAGTATTTT
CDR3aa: CASSPRVARTDTQYF

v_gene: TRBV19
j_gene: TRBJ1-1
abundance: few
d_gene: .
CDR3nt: TGTGCCAGTAGTATAGGGTTCGCCACGGGGGTGAACACTGAAGCTTTCTTT
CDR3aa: CASSIGFATGVNTEAFF

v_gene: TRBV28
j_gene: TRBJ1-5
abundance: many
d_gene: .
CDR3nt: TGTGCCAGCAGTTTTGGGAGTCTAGAGAATCAGCCCCAGCATTTT
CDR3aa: CASSFGSLENQPQHF

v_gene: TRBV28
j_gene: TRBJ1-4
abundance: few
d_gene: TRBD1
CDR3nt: TGTGCCAGCAGTTGGGCCCCGGACAGGGGGCTAGAAAAACTGTTTTTT
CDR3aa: CASSWAPDRGLEKLFF

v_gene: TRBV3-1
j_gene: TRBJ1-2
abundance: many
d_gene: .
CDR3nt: TGTGCCAGCAGCCAAGAGACCCGGTGGGAATCGAGGTATGGCTACACCTTC
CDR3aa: CASSQETRWESRYGYTF

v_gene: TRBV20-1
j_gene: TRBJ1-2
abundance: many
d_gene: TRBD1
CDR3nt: TGCAGTGCCCGGACAGGACAGGGGGACTATGGCTACACCTTC
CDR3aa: CSARTGQGDYGYTF

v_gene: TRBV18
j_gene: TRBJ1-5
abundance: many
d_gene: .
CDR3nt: TGTGCCAGCTCACAATACGGGACATTCGATCAGCCCCAGCATTTT
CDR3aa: CASSQYGTFDQPQHF

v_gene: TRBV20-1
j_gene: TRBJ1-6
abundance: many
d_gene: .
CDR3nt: TGCAGCGGATCTGAGGGAGATTCACCCCTCCACTTT
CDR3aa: CSGSEGDSPLHF

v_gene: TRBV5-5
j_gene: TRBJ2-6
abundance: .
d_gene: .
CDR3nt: TGTGCCAGCCAGGGGCTCTCTGGGGCCAACGTCCTGACTTTC
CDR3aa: CASQGLSGANVLTF

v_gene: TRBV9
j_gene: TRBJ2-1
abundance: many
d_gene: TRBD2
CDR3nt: TGTGCCAGCAGCGCCCTAAGCGGGACCACGTACAATGAGCAGTTCTTC
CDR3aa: CASSALSGTTYNEQFF

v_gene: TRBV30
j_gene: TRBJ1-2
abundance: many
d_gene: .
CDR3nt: TGTGCCTGGAGTGGGGGATTGGCGCCTTATGGCTACACCTTC
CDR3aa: CAWSGGLAPYGYTF

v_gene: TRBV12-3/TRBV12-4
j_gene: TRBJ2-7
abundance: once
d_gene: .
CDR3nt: TGTGCCAGCATGGAAACGGGAGAAAACGAGCAGTACTTC
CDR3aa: CASMETGENEQYF

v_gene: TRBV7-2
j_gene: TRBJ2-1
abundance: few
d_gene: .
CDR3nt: TGTGCCGGCAGCTTAGTAGGTACGCACCGCACGCCCCGCAGTAACTTCTTC
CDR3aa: CAGSLVGTHRTPRSNFF

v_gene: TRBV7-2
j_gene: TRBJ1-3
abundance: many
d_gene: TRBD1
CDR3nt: TGTGCCAGCAGCCTTCAGGGGGCGGAAGGAAACACCATATATTTT
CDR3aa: CASSLQGAEGNTIYF

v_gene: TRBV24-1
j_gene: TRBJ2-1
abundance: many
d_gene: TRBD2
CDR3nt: TGTGCCACCAGTGATCCCAGCGGGGGGAGCTCCTACAATGAGCAGTTCTTC
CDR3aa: CATSDPSGGSSYNEQFF

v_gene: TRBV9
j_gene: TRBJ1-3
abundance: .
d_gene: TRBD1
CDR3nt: TGTGCCAGCAGCGTAGAACTCCAGGGGGATGGAAACACCATATATTTT
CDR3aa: CASSVELQGDGNTIYF

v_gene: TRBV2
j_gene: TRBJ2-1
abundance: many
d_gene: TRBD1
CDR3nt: TGTGCCAGCAGGGCGGACAGGGGATACTACAATGAGCAGTTCTTC
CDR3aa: CASRADRGYYNEQFF

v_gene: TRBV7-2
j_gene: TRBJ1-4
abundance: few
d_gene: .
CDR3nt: TGTGCCAGCAGCTCACCACAGGGTCTAGATGAAAAACTGTTTTTT
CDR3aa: CASSSPQGLDEKLFF

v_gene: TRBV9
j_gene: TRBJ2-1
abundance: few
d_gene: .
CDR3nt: TGTGCCAGCAGCGTAGTTGGTTCCTACAATGAGCAGTTCTTC
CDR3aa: CASSVVGSYNEQFF

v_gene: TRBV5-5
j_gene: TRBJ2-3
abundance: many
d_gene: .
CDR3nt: TGTGCCAGCAGCCCTACGAGGGAGGCAGATACGCAGTATTTT
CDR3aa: CASSPTREADTQYF

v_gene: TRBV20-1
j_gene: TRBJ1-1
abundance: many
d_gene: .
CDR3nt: TGCAGTGCTTTCGGGTACACTGAAGCTTTCTTT
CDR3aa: CSAFGYTEAFF

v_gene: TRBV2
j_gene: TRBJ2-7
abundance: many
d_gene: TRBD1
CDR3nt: TGTGCCAGCAGCTCAGGGGGATCGACCTACGAGCAGTACTTC
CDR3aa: CASSSGGSTYEQYF

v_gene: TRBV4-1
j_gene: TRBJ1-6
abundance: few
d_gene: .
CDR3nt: TGCGCCAGCAGCCCCCTAGACCTCGTGAGCTCCTATAATTCACCCCTCCACTTT
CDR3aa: CASSPLDLVSSYNSPLHF